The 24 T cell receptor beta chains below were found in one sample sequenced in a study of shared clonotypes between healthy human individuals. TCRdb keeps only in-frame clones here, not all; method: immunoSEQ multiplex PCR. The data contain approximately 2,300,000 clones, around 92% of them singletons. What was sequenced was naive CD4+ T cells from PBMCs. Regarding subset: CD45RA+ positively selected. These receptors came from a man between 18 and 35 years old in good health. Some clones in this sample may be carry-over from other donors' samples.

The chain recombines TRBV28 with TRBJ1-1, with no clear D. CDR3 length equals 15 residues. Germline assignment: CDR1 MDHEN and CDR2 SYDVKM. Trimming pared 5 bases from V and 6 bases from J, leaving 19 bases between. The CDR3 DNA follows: TGTGCCAGCAGTCCTCGAGCTTTGGGCCAAGCTGAAGCTTTCTTT. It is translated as CASSPRALGQAEAFF.

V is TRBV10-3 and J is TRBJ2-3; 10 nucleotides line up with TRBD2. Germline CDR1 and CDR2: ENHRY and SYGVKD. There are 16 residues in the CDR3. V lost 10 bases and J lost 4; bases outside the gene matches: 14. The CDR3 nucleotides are TGTGCCACTTCCAGCGGGAGGGCCCCATCTTCAGATACGCAGTATTTT. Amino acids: CATSSGRAPSSDTQYF.

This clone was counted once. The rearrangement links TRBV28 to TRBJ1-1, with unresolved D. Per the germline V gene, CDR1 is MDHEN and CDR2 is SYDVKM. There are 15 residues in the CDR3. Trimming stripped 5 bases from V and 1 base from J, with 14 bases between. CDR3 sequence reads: CASSLLRVSNTEAFF. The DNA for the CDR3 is TGTGCCAGCAGTCTCTTAAGGGTATCGAACACTGAAGCTTTCTTT. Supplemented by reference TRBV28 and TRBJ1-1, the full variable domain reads DVKVTQSSRYLVKRTGEKVFLECVQDMDHENMFWYRQDPGLGLRLIYFSYDVKMKEKGDIPEGYSVSREKKERFSLILESASTNQTSMYLCASSLLRVSNTEAFFGQGTRLTVV.

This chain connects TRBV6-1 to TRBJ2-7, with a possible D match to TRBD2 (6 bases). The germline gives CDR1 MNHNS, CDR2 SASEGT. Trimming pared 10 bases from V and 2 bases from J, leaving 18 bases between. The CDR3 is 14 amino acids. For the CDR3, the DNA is TGTGCCACGATTGGTCGGGAGTACACCTACGAGCAGTACTTC. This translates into CATIGREYTYEQYF.

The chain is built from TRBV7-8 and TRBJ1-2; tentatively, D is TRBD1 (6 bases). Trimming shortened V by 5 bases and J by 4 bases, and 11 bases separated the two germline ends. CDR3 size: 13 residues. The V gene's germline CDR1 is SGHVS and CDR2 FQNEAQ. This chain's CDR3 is CASSPDRIYGYTF. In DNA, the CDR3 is TGTGCCAGCAGCCCCGACAGGATCTATGGCTACACCTTC.

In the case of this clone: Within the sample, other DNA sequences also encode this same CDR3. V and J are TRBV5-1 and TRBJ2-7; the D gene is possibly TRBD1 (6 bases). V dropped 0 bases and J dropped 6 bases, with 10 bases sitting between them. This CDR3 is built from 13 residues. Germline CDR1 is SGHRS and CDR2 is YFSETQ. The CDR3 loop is CASSLVVGGEQYF. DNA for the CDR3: TGCGCCAGCAGCTTGGTGGTAGGGGGCGAGCAGTACTTC.

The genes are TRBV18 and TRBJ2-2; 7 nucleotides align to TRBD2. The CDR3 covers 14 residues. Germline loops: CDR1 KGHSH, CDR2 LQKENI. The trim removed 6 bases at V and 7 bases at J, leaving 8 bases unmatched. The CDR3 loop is CASSGLAEIGELFF. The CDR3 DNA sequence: TGTGCCAGCTCGGGGCTAGCGGAGATCGGGGAGCTGTTTTTT.

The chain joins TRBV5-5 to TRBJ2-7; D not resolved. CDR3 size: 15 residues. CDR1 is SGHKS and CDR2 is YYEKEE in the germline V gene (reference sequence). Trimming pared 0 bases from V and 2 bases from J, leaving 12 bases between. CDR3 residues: CASSLGSPRAYEQYF. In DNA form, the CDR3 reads TGTGCCAGCAGCTTGGGGTCCCCCCGGGCCTACGAGCAGTACTTC.

CDR3 DNA: TGTGCCAGCAGCTTGGTCGGCGGTCTTTTCTATGGCTACACCTTC. Translated: CASSLVGGLFYGYTF. The chain is built from TRBV5-4 and TRBJ1-2; D gene ambiguous. CDR1 is SGHNT, CDR2 YYREEE, per germline (reference sequence). V was pared by 0 bases and J by 4 bases, with 13 bases between. This CDR3 has 15 residues.

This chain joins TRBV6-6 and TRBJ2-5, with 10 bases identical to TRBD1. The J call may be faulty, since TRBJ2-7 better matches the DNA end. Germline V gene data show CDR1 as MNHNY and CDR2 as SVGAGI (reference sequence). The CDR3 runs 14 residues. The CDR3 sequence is CASKPGQGNYEQYF. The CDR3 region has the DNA TGTGCCAGCAAACCGGGACAGGGGAACTACGAGCAGTACTTC.

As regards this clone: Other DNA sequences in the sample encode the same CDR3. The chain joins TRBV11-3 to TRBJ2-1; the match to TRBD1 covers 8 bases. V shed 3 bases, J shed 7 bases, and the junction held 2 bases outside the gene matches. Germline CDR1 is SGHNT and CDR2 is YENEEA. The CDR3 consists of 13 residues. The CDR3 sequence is CASSLDRENEQFF. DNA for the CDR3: TGTGCCAGCAGCTTGGACAGGGAGAATGAGCAGTTCTTC.

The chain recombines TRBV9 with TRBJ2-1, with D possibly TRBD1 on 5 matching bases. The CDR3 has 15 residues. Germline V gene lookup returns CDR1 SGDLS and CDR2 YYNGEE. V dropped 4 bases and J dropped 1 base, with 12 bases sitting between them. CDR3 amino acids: CASSLGPGSYNEQFF. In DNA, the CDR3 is TGTGCCAGCAGCTTGGGGCCGGGTTCCTACAATGAGCAGTTCTTC.

As DNA, the CDR3 is TGTGCCACCAGCACCGACTCGACAGGGTCGAGCTCCTACGAGCAGTACTTC. Translating gives CATSTDSTGSSSYEQYF. The rearrangement links TRBV15 to TRBJ2-7, with 7 bases that match TRBD1. Germline V gene sequence: CDR1 LNHNV, CDR2 YYDKDF (reference sequence). The CDR3 has 17 amino acids. Losses at the gene ends were 4 bases for V and 0 bases for J; bases not matched to a gene: 12.

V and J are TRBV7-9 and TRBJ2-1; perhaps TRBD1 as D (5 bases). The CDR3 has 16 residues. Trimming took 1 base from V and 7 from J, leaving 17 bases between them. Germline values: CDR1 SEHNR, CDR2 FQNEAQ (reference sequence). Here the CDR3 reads CASSLGLGVSGNEQFF. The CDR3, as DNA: TGTGCCAGCAGCTTAGGTTTAGGGGTTTCTGGGAATGAGCAGTTCTTC.

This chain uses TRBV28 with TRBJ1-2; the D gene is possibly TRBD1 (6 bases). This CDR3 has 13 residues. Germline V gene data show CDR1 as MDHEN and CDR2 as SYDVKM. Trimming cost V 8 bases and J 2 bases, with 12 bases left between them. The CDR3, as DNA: TGTGCCAGCTTCGACAGGCCGAACTATGGCTACACCTTC. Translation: CASFDRPNYGYTF.

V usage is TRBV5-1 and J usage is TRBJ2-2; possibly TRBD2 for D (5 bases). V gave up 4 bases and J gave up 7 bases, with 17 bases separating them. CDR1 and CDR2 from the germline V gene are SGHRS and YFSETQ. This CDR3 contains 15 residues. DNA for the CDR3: TGCGCCAGCAGCCCGGGGTCCCTCCGGGACGGGGAGCTGTTTTTT. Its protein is CASSPGSLRDGELFF.

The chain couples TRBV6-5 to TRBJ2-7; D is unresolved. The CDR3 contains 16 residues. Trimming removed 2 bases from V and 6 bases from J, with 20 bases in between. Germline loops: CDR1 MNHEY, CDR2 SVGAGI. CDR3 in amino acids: CASSYLQLPPLSEQYF. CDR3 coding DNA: TGTGCCAGCAGTTACCTCCAGCTTCCCCCTCTCTCCGAGCAGTACTTC.

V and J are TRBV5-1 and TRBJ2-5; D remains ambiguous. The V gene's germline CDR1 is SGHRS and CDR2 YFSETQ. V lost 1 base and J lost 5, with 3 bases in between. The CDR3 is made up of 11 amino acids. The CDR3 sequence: CASSLMETQYF. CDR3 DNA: TGCGCCAGCAGCTTGATGGAGACCCAGTACTTC. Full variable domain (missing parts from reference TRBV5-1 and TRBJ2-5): KAGVTQTPRYLIKTRGQQVTLSCSPISGHRSVSWYQQTPGQGLQFLFEYFSETQRNKGNFPGRFSGRQFSNSRSEMNVSTLELGDSALYLCASSLMETQYFGPGTRLLVL.

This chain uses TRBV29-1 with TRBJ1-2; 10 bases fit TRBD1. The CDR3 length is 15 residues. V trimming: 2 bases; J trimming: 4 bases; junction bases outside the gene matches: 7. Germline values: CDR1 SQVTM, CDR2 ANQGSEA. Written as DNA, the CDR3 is TGCAGCGTTGAATGGGACAGGGGTTGGGGCTATGGCTACACCTTC. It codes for CSVEWDRGWGYGYTF.

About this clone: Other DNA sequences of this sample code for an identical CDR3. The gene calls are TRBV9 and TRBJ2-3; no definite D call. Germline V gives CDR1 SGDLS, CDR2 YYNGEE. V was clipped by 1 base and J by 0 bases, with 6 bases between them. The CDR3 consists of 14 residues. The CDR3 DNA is TGTGCCAGCAGCGTATCCGGTAGCACAGATACGCAGTATTTT. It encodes CASSVSGSTDTQYF.

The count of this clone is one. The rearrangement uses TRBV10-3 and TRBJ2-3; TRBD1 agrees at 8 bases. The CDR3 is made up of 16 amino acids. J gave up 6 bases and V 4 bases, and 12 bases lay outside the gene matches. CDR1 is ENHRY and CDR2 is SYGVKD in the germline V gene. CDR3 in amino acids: CAISAIGQGPLDTQYF. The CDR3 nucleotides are TGTGCCATCAGTGCAATAGGACAGGGACCATTGGATACGCAGTATTTT.

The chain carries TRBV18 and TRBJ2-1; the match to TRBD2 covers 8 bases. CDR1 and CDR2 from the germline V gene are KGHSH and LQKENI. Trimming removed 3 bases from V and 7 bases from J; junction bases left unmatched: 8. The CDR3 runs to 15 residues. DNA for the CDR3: TGTGCCAGCTCACCGCTCAGCGGGAGCCGGAATGAGCAGTTCTTC. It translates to CASSPLSGSRNEQFF.

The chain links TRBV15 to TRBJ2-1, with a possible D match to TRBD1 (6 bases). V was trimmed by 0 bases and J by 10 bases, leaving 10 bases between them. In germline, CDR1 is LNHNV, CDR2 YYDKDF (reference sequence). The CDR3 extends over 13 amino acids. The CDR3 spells CATSRDPQGEQFF. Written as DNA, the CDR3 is TGTGCCACCAGCAGAGACCCACAGGGCGAGCAGTTCTTC.

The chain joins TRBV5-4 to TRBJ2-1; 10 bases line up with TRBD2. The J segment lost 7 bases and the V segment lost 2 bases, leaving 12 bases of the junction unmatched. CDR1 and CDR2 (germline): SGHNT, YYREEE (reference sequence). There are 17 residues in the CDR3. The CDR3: CASSLGALAGDVNEQFF. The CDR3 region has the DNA TGTGCCAGCAGCTTAGGCGCCCTAGCGGGAGACGTGAATGAGCAGTTCTTC. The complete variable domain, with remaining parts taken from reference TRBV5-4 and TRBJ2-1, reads ETGVTQSPTHLIKTRGQQVTLRCSSQSGHNTVSWYQQALGQGPQFIFQYYREEENGRGNFPPRFSGLQFPNYSSELNVNALELDDSALYLCASSLGALAGDVNEQFFGPGTRLTVL.